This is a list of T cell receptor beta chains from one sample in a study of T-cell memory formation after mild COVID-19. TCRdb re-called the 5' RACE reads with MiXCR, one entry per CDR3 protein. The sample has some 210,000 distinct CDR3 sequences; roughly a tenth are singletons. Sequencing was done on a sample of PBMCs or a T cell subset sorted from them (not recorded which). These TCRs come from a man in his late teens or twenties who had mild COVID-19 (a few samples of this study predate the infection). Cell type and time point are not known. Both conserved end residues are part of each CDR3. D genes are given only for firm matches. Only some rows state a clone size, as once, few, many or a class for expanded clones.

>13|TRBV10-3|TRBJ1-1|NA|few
TGTGCCAGTACGCAACGTGGGGACACTGAAGCTTTCTTT
CASTQRGDTEAFF
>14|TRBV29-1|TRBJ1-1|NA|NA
TGCAGCGTTGAAGGGAGACTCATGAACACTGAAGCTTTCTTT
CSVEGRLMNTEAFF
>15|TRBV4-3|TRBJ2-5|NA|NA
TGCGCCAGCAGCCAAAATCCACGGGGAGCCGAGACCCAGTACTTC
CASSQNPRGAETQYF
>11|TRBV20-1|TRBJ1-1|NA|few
TGCAGTGCTAGTGGTGGTACTGAAGCTTTCTTT
CSASGGTEAFF
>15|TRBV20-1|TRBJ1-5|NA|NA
TGCAGTGCTATCAAACGGGCCGTCGGGAATCAGCCCCAGCATTTT
CSAIKRAVGNQPQHF
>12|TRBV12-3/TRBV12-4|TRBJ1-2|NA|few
TGTGCCAGCACCATGGGGGGGGCTGGCTACACCTTC
CASTMGGAGYTF
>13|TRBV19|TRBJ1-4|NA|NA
TGTGCCAGTAGTTCCCAGTATGGAGAAAAACTGTTTTTT
CASSSQYGEKLFF
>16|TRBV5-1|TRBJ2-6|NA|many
TGCGCCAGCAGCTTGGGACCCCTCTCTGGGGCCAACGTCCTGACTTTC
CASSLGPLSGANVLTF
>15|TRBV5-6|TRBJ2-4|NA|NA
TGTGCCAGCAGCTTGGGGGTCCTAGCCAAAAACATTCAGTACTTC
CASSLGVLAKNIQYF
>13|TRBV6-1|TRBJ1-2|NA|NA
TGTGCCAGCGTCAGACGGGGAACCTATGGCTACACCTTC
CASVRRGTYGYTF
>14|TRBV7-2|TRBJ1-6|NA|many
TGTGCCAGCAGCCTACAGGATTATAATTCACCCCTCCACTTT
CASSLQDYNSPLHF
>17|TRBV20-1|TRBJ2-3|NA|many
TGCAGTGCTAGAAGTCCAGGATTCAAGGGAGGCACAGATACGCAGTATTTT
CSARSPGFKGGTDTQYF
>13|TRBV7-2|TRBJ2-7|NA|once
TGTGCCAGCAGCTTCCCCGGTACCTACGAGCAGTACTTC
CASSFPGTYEQYF
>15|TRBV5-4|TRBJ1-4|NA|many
TGTGCCAGCAGCTCCCGGAGTAGGGGAAATGAAAAACTGTTTTTT
CASSSRSRGNEKLFF
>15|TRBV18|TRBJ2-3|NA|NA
TGTGCCAGCTCACTTTCCGGGACACCAACAGATACGCAGTATTTT
CASSLSGTPTDTQYF
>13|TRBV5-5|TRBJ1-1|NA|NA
TGTGCCAGCAGCTTTAGGGGTAGAGTTGAAGCTTTCTTT
CASSFRGRVEAFF
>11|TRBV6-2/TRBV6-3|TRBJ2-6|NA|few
TGTGCCATCCGTGGGGCCAACGTCCTGACTTTC
CAIRGANVLTF
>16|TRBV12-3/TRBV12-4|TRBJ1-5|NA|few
TGTGCCAGCAGTCCCGCCGGGCGGGGGGAGGGTCAGCCCCAGCATTTT
CASSPAGRGEGQPQHF
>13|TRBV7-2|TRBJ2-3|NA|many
TGTGCCAGCAGCTTTGAAACTAGCGATACGCAGTATTTT
CASSFETSDTQYF
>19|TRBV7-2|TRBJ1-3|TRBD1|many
TGTGCCAGCAGCTTAGATCTAGGACAGGGGGCTAGCTCTGGAAACACCATATATTTT
CASSLDLGQGASSGNTIYF
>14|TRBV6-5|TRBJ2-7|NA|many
TGTGCCAGCAGTTACTCTCGGGCCACCTACGAGCAGTACTTC
CASSYSRATYEQYF
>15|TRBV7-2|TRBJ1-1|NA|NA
TGTGCCAGCAGCTTACGTGGCAGGCGGAACACTGAAGCTTTCTTT
CASSLRGRRNTEAFF
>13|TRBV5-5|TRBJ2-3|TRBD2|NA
TGTGCCTCCTTGCGGGGGGGTGGAGATACGCAGTATTTT
CASLRGGGDTQYF
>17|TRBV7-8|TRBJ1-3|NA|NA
TGTGCCAGCAGCTTAGGCCGAGCCCCATCCACTGGAAACACCATATATTTT
CASSLGRAPSTGNTIYF
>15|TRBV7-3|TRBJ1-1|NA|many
TGTGCCAGCAGCTTACAGGGCAGCATGAACACTGAAGCTTTCTTT
CASSLQGSMNTEAFF
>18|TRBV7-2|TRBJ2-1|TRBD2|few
TGTGCCAGCAGCTTCAGCCTAAACGCGGGACTAGCGGTCAATGAGCAGTTCTTC
CASSFSLNAGLAVNEQFF
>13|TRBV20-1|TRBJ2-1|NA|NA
TGCAGTGCTAGAAAACCGGGGGCATCTGAGCAGTTCTTC
CSARKPGASEQFF
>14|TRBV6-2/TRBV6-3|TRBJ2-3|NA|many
TGTGCCAGCAGTGATTTTTTAGCGACAGATACGCAGTATTTT
CASSDFLATDTQYF
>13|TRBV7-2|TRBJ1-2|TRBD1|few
TGTGCCAGCAGCTCTAGGACAGGGGGAGGCTACACCTTC
CASSSRTGGGYTF
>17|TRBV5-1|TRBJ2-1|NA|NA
TGCGCCAGCAGCCCCCAAGCGGCCGGGAACCTTCGGGGGAAGCAGTTCTTC
CASSPQAAGNLRGKQFF
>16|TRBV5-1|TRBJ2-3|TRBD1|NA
TGCGCCAGCAGCTTGGGAAAGGGACAGGGCTCAGATACGCAGTATTTT
CASSLGKGQGSDTQYF